A selection of T cell receptor beta chains follows, all from one sample in a study of early T cells in non-severe SARS-CoV-2 infection. A single record per CDR3 protein comes from TCRdb applying MiXCR to the 5' RACE reads. In the table there are 85,000 to 90,000 distinct CDR3 sequences, 11% to 15% of which are singletons. The sequencing sample was made of whole blood. These receptors came from an adult who was a healthcare worker with PCR-confirmed SARS-CoV-2 infection or an uninfected control (not recorded which). Both conserved end residues are part of each CDR3. The D gene is left open where the match is weak. Clone size is given for some rows only: seen once, a few or many times, or a class if the clone is expanded.

clone size,J gene,CDR3 length,D gene,V gene,CDR3 protein,CDR3 DNA
.,TRBJ2-7,17,TRBD2,TRBV13,CASSPPPPRGNSYEQYF,TGTGCCAGCAGCCCACCCCCTCCGCGGGGGAACTCCTACGAGCAGTACTTC
.,TRBJ2-7,14,.,TRBV28,CASSFGVLVYEQYF,TGTGCCAGCAGTTTCGGGGTGCTGGTCTACGAGCAGTACTTC
few,TRBJ2-1,15,TRBD2,TRBV27,CASSPGLAGVGEQFF,TGTGCCAGCAGTCCTGGACTAGCGGGAGTGGGTGAGCAGTTCTTC
.,TRBJ2-7,19,TRBD2,TRBV6-6,CASSQPAQTSGGKSYEQYF,TGTGCCAGCAGCCAGCCCGCCCAGACTAGCGGGGGAAAGTCCTACGAGCAGTACTTC
.,TRBJ1-1,15,.,TRBV6-5,CASSYSAGMNTEAFF,TGTGCCAGCAGTTACTCGGCAGGCATGAACACTGAAGCTTTCTTT
few,TRBJ2-1,17,.,TRBV7-6,CASSRFPGASAYNEQFF,TGTGCCAGCAGCAGATTCCCGGGGGCTAGCGCCTACAATGAGCAGTTCTTC
few,TRBJ1-1,13,.,TRBV11-1,CASSRQANTEAFF,TGTGCCAGCAGCCGACAGGCGAACACTGAAGCTTTCTTT
few,TRBJ1-2,16,TRBD1,TRBV12-3/TRBV12-4,CASSLQTGTGGYGYTF,TGTGCCAGCAGTCTCCAAACCGGGACAGGGGGCTATGGCTACACCTTC
many,TRBJ2-3,15,.,TRBV11-3,CASSLVAGSTDTQYF,TGTGCCAGCAGCTTAGTCGCGGGTTCCACAGATACGCAGTATTTT
many,TRBJ2-3,16,TRBD2,TRBV12-3/TRBV12-4,CASSTLSGGPRDTQYF,TGTGCCAGCAGTACCCTAAGCGGGGGCCCAAGGGATACGCAGTATTTT
.,TRBJ2-6,19,.,TRBV4-1,CASSQDRVFGDSGANVLTF,TGCGCCAGCAGCCAAGATCGAGTCTTCGGGGACTCTGGGGCCAACGTCCTGACTTTC
once,TRBJ1-2,13,.,TRBV29-1,CSVRAGTHYGYTF,TGCAGCGTTCGAGCCGGGACCCACTATGGCTACACCTTC
few,TRBJ1-6,14,.,TRBV7-2,CASSSQGMGSPLHF,TGTGCCAGCAGTTCCCAGGGGATGGGGTCACCCCTCCACTTT
many,TRBJ1-2,14,TRBD1,TRBV3-1,CASSQRQGASGYTF,TGTGCCAGCAGCCAACGTCAGGGGGCTAGCGGCTACACCTTC
many,TRBJ2-5,13,.,TRBV20-1,CSARFAARETQYF,TGCAGTGCTAGATTTGCAGCGCGGGAGACCCAGTACTTC
.,TRBJ2-7,12,.,TRBV7-9,CASSPVGGEQYF,TGTGCCAGCAGCCCCGTGGGGGGCGAGCAGTACTTC
many,TRBJ2-5,12,.,TRBV11-2,CATLAGGETQYF,TGTGCCACCCTCGCTGGGGGGGAGACCCAGTACTTC
few,TRBJ2-2,13,.,TRBV7-9,CATTGLATGELFF,TGTGCCACCACGGGGCTAGCGACCGGGGAGCTGTTTTTT
few,TRBJ2-3,14,TRBD2,TRBV28,CASSRGGSTDTQYF,TGTGCCAGCAGCCGGGGGGGCAGCACAGATACGCAGTATTTT
.,TRBJ2-4,15,.,TRBV2,CASRGEPLAKNIQYF,TGTGCCAGCAGAGGGGAGCCATTAGCCAAAAACATTCAGTACTTC
few,TRBJ2-7,16,.,TRBV4-1,CASSQGEGFTRAGQYF,TGCGCCAGCAGCCAAGGGGAAGGATTTACCCGGGCCGGGCAGTACTTC
.,TRBJ1-2,15,.,TRBV7-2,CASSASGGTGYGYTF,TGTGCCAGCAGCGCCAGCGGGGGCACCGGCTATGGCTACACCTTC
.,TRBJ2-3,15,TRBD2,TRBV20-1,CSAIRGGAITDTQYF,TGCAGTGCTATCCGCGGGGGGGCTATAACAGATACGCAGTATTTT
many,TRBJ2-7,18,TRBD1,TRBV10-1,CASSPGTGMPSVIYEQYF,TGCGCCAGCAGTCCCGGGACAGGGATGCCTAGCGTGATCTACGAGCAGTACTTC
few,TRBJ2-3,15,.,TRBV4-1,CASSPSSTRTDTQYF,TGCGCCAGCAGCCCTTCCTCGACTCGAACAGATACGCAGTATTTT
few,TRBJ2-7,13,.,TRBV6-1,CASTSTQGDEQYF,TGTGCCAGCACCTCTACCCAGGGTGACGAGCAGTACTTC
few,TRBJ1-1,16,TRBD1,TRBV5-5,CASNDYPGTGNTEAFF,TGTGCCAGCAATGACTACCCGGGGACAGGTAACACTGAAGCTTTCTTT
many,TRBJ2-2,18,TRBD1,TRBV4-2,CASSQDRTGQGSTGELFF,TGTGCCAGCAGCCAAGACAGGACGGGACAGGGGAGCACCGGGGAGCTGTTTTTT
.,TRBJ2-3,12,.,TRBV6-4,CASSDSRHTQYF,TGTGCCAGCAGTGACTCCCGACATACGCAGTATTTT
.,TRBJ1-2,16,TRBD1,TRBV7-9,CASSSSPGQRNYGYTF,TGTGCCAGCAGCTCCTCGCCGGGACAGAGGAACTATGGCTACACCTTC
.,TRBJ1-6,16,TRBD1,TRBV5-1,CASSLAGTGGRSPLHF,TGCGCCAGCAGCTTGGCTGGGACAGGGGGCCGGTCACCCCTCCACTTT
many,TRBJ1-2,14,.,TRBV28,CASSLSQMGRGYTF,TGTGCCAGCAGTTTATCACAGATGGGGCGTGGCTACACCTTC
few,TRBJ2-5,15,TRBD2,TRBV28,CASSFSLAGVETQYF,TGTGCCAGCAGTTTCTCCTTAGCGGGCGTAGAGACCCAGTACTTC
few,TRBJ1-1,16,.,TRBV5-1,CASSLASRPLNTEAFF,TGCGCCAGCAGCTTGGCTTCTCGGCCCCTGAACACTGAAGCTTTCTTT
few,TRBJ2-3,16,.,TRBV4-2,CASSQGFGRQTDTQYF,TGTGCCAGCAGCCAAGGCTTCGGCCGCCAGACAGATACGCAGTATTTT
few,TRBJ2-2,14,.,TRBV29-1,CSAGAGRITGELFF,TGCAGCGCAGGAGCAGGGAGGATCACCGGGGAGCTGTTTTTT
many,TRBJ2-3,12,.,TRBV28,CASSDFTDTQYF,TGTGCCAGCTCGGACTTCACAGATACGCAGTATTTT
many,TRBJ2-3,15,TRBD1,TRBV20-1,CSAFAGTGIEDTQYF,TGCAGTGCCTTTGCCGGGACAGGGATTGAAGATACGCAGTATTTT
.,TRBJ2-2,15,.,TRBV7-9,CASSLEQGNAGELFF,TGTGCCAGCAGCTTAGAACAGGGCAACGCCGGGGAGCTGTTTTTT
many,TRBJ2-5,15,.,TRBV5-4,CASSPAGTGLGTQYF,TGTGCCAGCAGCCCGGCCGGGACGGGCCTAGGGACCCAGTACTTC
.,TRBJ2-1,11,.,TRBV11-2,CASTNYNEQFF,TGTGCCAGCACCAATTACAATGAGCAGTTCTTC
.,TRBJ2-7,15,TRBD1,TRBV12-3/TRBV12-4,CASSFMGQRTYEQYF,TGCGCCAGCAGTTTTATGGGACAGCGGACTTACGAGCAGTACTTC
.,TRBJ2-1,11,.,TRBV29-1,CSPSMVNEQFF,TGCAGCCCTTCTATGGTCAATGAGCAGTTCTTC
many,TRBJ2-1,15,TRBD1,TRBV5-6,CASRQDRGRYNEQFF,TGTGCCAGCAGACAGGACAGGGGTCGATACAATGAGCAGTTCTTC
few,TRBJ1-1,13,.,TRBV18,CASSHSQDAEAFF,TGTGCCAGCTCACATTCACAGGACGCTGAAGCTTTCTTT
.,TRBJ1-1,15,.,TRBV20-1,CSARAPPGVNTEAFF,TGCAGTGCTAGAGCCCCACCAGGGGTGAACACTGAAGCTTTCTTT
few,TRBJ1-6,11,.,TRBV20-1,CSARGGSPLHF,TGCAGTGCTAGGGGAGGCTCACCCCTCCACTTT
many,TRBJ1-1,12,.,TRBV7-6,CASSLVGGEAFF,TGTGCCAGCAGCTTAGTGGGGGGCGAAGCTTTCTTT
few,TRBJ2-7,13,TRBD1,TRBV10-3,CAISPGTGYEQYF,TGTGCCATCAGCCCCGGGACAGGCTACGAGCAGTACTTC
few,TRBJ2-5,12,.,TRBV6-2/TRBV6-3,CASSWDTETQYF,TGTGCCAGCAGCTGGGACACAGAGACCCAGTACTTC
few,TRBJ1-5,13,.,TRBV19,CASSPSLNQPQHF,TGTGCCAGTAGTCCCTCCCTCAATCAGCCCCAGCATTTT
many,TRBJ2-7,17,.,TRBV12-3/TRBV12-4,CASSLFRFGGGSYEQYF,.
.,TRBJ1-1,12,.,TRBV11-2,CASSLVGEYAFF,TGTGCCAGCAGCTTAGTGGGGGAGTATGCTTTCTTT
few,TRBJ2-2,14,TRBD1,TRBV2,CASRVNRGAGELFF,TGTGCCAGCAGAGTAAACAGGGGGGCCGGGGAGCTGTTTTTT
.,TRBJ2-1,14,.,TRBV7-3,CASTLPSSYNEQFF,TGTGCCAGCACCTTACCGTCCTCCTACAATGAGCAGTTCTTC
many,TRBJ1-5,15,TRBD1,TRBV7-2,CASSPGTGYDQPQHF,TGTGCCAGCAGCCCCGGGACAGGATACGATCAGCCCCAGCATTTT
.,TRBJ2-1,13,.,TRBV2,CASRVAAFQEQFF,TGTGCCAGCAGGGTCGCTGCTTTTCAGGAGCAGTTCTTC
.,TRBJ2-2,16,TRBD1,TRBV5-1,CASSLGQDPRTGELFF,TGCGCCAGCAGCCTAGGACAGGACCCGAGGACCGGGGAGCTGTTTTTT
.,TRBJ1-1,11,.,TRBV11-2,CASSLGQQAFF,TGTGCCAGCAGCTTAGGACAGCAAGCTTTCTTT
medium-sized,TRBJ2-1,14,.,TRBV19,CASSIEGYRDEQFF,TGTGCCAGTAGTATCGAGGGATACCGGGATGAGCAGTTCTTC